The clone carrying this T cell receptor beta chain appeared a few times. The sample has other DNA sequences that encode this CDR3 too. In the study's own analysis: Sequence data from immunoSEQ were junction-only and lacked quality scores; consequently, filtering differed. The repertoire was sequenced with immunoSEQ multiplex PCR; TCRdb's copy has only in-frame clones and lacks some. D and trimming come from the DNA, and the V and J calls and clone size come from that table. The sample shows 2 million to 2.5 million clones, 95% of them seen only once. This specimen belongs to a study of shared clonotypes between healthy human individuals. Whole-study context: The donor group consisted of two women and a few men, aged 18 to 49.

What was sequenced was naive CD4+ T cells sorted from blood. As to subset: CD45RA+ positively selected. The origin of this receptor is a man younger than 35 in good health.

The CDR3 DNA sequence: TGTGCCAGCAGCTTAGGGGACAGCTCTGGAAACACCATATATTTT. Its translation is CASSLGDSSGNTIYF. V is TRBV7-9 and J is TRBJ1-3, with 7 bases aligning to TRBD1. Germline loops: CDR1 SEHNR, CDR2 FQNEAQ (reference sequence). The CDR3 is made up of 15 amino acids. V gave up 1 base and J gave up 0 bases; unmatched junction bases: 0.